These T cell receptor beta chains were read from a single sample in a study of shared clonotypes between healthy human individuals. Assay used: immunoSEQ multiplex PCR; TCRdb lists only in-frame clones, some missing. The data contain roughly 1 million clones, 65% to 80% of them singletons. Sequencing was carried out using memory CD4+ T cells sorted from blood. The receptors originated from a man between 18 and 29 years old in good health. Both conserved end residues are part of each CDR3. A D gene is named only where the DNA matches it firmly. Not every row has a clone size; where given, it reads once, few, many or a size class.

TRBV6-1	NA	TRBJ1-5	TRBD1	TGTGCCAGCATGGAGGGGGCGATGGTCAATCAGCCCCAGCATTTT	CASMEGAMVNQPQHF
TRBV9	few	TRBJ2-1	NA	TGTGCCAGCTCCCACGGCACCTACAATGAGCAGTTCTTC	CASSHGTYNEQFF
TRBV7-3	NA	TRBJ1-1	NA	TGTGCCAGCAGCGATCGGGGCGTGGACACTGAAGCTTTCTTT	CASSDRGVDTEAFF
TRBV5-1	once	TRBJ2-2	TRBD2	TGCGCCAGCAGCTTCACTAGCGGGAGGACCGGGGAGCTGTTTTTT	CASSFTSGRTGELFF
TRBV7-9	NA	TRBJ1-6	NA	TGTGCCAGCAGCTTAGAAGGCAGCTGGGGTTCACCCCTCCACTTT	CASSLEGSWGSPLHF
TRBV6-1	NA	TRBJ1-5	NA	TGTGCCAGCACCTATGGGGGGAGTCAGCCCCAGCATTTT	CASTYGGSQPQHF
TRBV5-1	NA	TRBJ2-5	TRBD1	TGCGCCAGCAGCTTTGGGATGGACAGGGGGGAGACCCAGTACTTC	CASSFGMDRGETQYF
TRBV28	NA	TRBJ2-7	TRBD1	TGTGCCAGCAGCCCGGACAGGGGGATCTCCTACGAGCAGTACTTC	CASSPDRGISYEQYF
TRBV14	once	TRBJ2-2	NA	TGTGCCAGCAGCCAAGATTCAGGGGCCCGGGAGCTGTTTTTT	CASSQDSGARELFF
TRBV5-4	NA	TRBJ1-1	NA	TGTGCCAGCAGCTTTGACAGATGGGACACTGAAGCTTTCTTT	CASSFDRWDTEAFF
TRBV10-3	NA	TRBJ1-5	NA	TGTGCCATCAGTGAGCTTGGGGAATTAAGCAATCAGCCCCAGCATTTT	CAISELGELSNQPQHF
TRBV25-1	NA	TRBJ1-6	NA	TGTGCCAGCAGCTTAACAACAGGAGCTTCACCCCTCCACTTT	CASSLTTGASPLHF
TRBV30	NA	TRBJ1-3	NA	TGTGCCTGGAGTGTTCGCGGCGACACCATATATTTT	CAWSVRGDTIYF
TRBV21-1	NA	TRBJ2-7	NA	TGTGCCAGCAGCTCCCCGGAAAGGTACCCGGGGCCGGGGGGAGGCGAGCAGTACTTC	CASSSPERYPGPGGGEQYF
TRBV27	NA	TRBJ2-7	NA	TGTGCCAGCAGAACACTAGATAACCTCTCCTACGAGCAGTACTTC	CASRTLDNLSYEQYF
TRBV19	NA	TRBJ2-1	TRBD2	TGTGCCAGTAGTGGGTCGGGACTAGGCAACTACAATGAGCAGTTCTTC	CASSGSGLGNYNEQFF
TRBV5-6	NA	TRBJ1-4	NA	TGTGCCAGCAGCCTTATAAGTGGTTTCGACAGAGACTCTGAAAAACTGTTTTTT	CASSLISGFDRDSEKLFF